This passage covers 8 T cell receptor beta chains from one sample sequenced in a study of spatial heterogeneity in lung cancer. Sample time point: sample taken at primary tumor resection. TCRdb reprocessed the 5' RACE reads via MiXCR and lists one record per CDR3 protein. The repertoire holds about 7,000 distinct CDR3 sequences, about 7% seen once, with more than 60% in the top ten. The sequences come from PBMCs, collected at surgery. The receptor set was obtained from a male donor with early-stage non-small cell lung cancer.

This clonotype was counted at least ten times. This chain joins TRBV21-1 and TRBJ2-1; TRBD2 is the table's D call and was not checked against the DNA. TRBV21-1 corresponds to a pseudogene. The CDR3 has 19 amino acids. The CDR3 coding sequence is TGTGCCAGCAGCAATCTCCCGGCTAGCGGGAGGCCTTCCTACAATGAGCAGTTCTTC. Protein: CASSNLPASGRPSYNEQFF.

This clonotype was observed at least ten times. The chain combines TRBV5-1 with TRBJ2-5, with D unclear. The CDR3 is made up of 12 amino acids. The germline V gene has CDR1 SGHRS and CDR2 YFSETQ. V was cut by 4 bases and J by 0 bases, with 4 bases left in between. CDR3 sequence: CASSRNQETQYF. The CDR3 DNA sequence: TGCGCCAGCAGCCGAAACCAAGAGACCCAGTACTTC.

This clonotype was counted many times. The CDR3 DNA reads as TGTGCCAGCACCTTCACCGGGACTAGCGGGGGGGCTTCTCAGTTCTTC. Translating gives CASTFTGTSGGASQFF. This chain connects TRBV27 to TRBJ2-1; the match to TRBD2 covers 16 bases. The CDR3 totals 16 residues. V dropped 7 bases and J dropped 13; count of bases not matched to a gene: 13. The germline CDR1 and CDR2 sequences are MNHEY and SMNVEV (reference sequence).

This clonotype was recorded many times. The chain links TRBV10-3 to TRBJ2-2; D is perhaps TRBD1 (6 bases). This CDR3 spans 16 amino acids. Trimming removed 3 bases at V and 2 bases at J, with 13 bases between. Germline loops: CDR1 ENHRY, CDR2 SYGVKD. This CDR3 is CAISDSQGQNTGELFF. Here the CDR3 DNA reads TGTGCCATCAGTGATAGCCAGGGGCAAAACACCGGGGAGCTGTTTTTT.

V usage is TRBV12-3 or TRBV12-4 and J usage is TRBJ2-2; D is unresolved. The CDR3 spans 14 residues. V was pared by 5 bases and J by 4 bases, with 11 bases between. This CDR3 is CASSLGIRTGELFF. The CDR3 region has the DNA TGTGCCAGCAGTCTGGGGATTCGCACCGGGGAGCTGTTTTTT.

This clonotype was found many times. This chain links TRBV20-1 with TRBJ2-1; possible D gene TRBD1, 6 bases. CDR3 length: 13 residues. V was clipped by 5 bases and J by 3 bases, with 11 bases between them. Germline V CDR1 and CDR2: DFQATT, SNEGSKA (reference sequence). The CDR3: CSAPGQVYNEQFF. The CDR3 bases are TGCAGTGCTCCGGGACAAGTCTACAATGAGCAGTTCTTC.

This clonotype was counted at least ten times. The chain couples TRBV24-1 to TRBJ2-1, with D possibly being TRBD1 (6 bases). The CDR3 runs 16 residues. V was pared by 5 bases and J by 6 bases, with 19 bases between. Per the germline V gene, CDR1 is KGHDR and CDR2 is SFDVKD. CDR3 region: CATSAWGQDRSNEQFF. The CDR3 nucleotides read TGTGCCACCAGTGCCTGGGGGCAGGATAGAAGCAATGAGCAGTTCTTC.

This clonotype was observed many times. The J gene is TRBJ2-3, the V gene TRBV20-1; D gene ambiguous. The germline CDR1 and CDR2 sequences are DFQATT and SNEGSKA (reference sequence). Trimming took 0 bases from V and 5 from J, leaving 6 bases between them. The CDR3 spans 12 residues. The CDR3 coding sequence is TGCAGTGCTAGAGATTCAGGAGATACGCAGTATTTT. Protein sequence: CSARDSGDTQYF.